This T cell receptor beta chain was documented in a study of breast tumors, draining lymph nodes, adjacent tissues. Trimming removed 9 bases from V and 5 bases from J; junction bases left unmatched: 12. The CDR3 extends over 14 amino acids. CDR1 SGHDT and CDR2 YYEEEE come from the germline V gene. Samples came from axillary lymph nodes draining the breast cancer. MiXCR, run by TCRdb on the multiplex PCR reads, gives a single entry per CDR3 protein. Among some 140,000 distinct CDR3 sequences listed, less than 25% were seen once. With regard to this clonotype: What it binds is not known.

Notes on the study in general: Most tumor T cells seemingly derive from lymph node, then expand in tumor. Compared with lymph nodes, tumors were less diverse; compared with nontumor tissue, more.

Input material: axillary lymph node tissue. The chain couples TRBV5-6 to TRBJ2-5, with 8 bases matching TRBD2. The clonotype was recovered from a female donor with breast cancer. Some clones in this sample may be carry-over from other donors' samples. The CDR3 DNA sequence: TGTGCCACCCAAGGCGGGGGGCAGAGGGAGACCCAGTACTTC. It translates to CATQGGGQRETQYF.